This T cell receptor beta chain was captured by sequencing in a study of cytomegalovirus exposure and HLA in healthy donors. Study context: Previous work identified roughly 120 million unique TCR beta sequences from about 179 million T cells. General study results and limits: Earlier analysis looked at TCR beta V segments, and most were productive about 90% or about 30% of the time. Fewer N-insertions than the approximately 700-donor mean were reportedly shown by an Asian-associated ancestry cluster in a later analysis.

Trimming stripped 3 bases from V and 6 bases from J, with 14 bases between. The CDR3 has 14 residues. Germline CDR1 reads LNHDA; CDR2 reads SQIVND (reference sequence). In the PCR, 60 Vbeta and 13 Jbeta primers were used. Here immunoSEQ multiplex PCR was the method, and the copy in TCRdb shows in-frame clones only, minus some. The sample has 53,000 or so clones. While unrecorded immune exposures were likely, the donors were nominally healthy when sampled. Turning to this clone: Its matching antigen is unknown.

This TCR was recovered from a male donor in good health and CMV-seropositive. V and J are TRBV19 and TRBJ1-2; a possible D gene is TRBD1 (5 bases). The specimen was PBMCs. The CDR3 DNA is TGTGCCAGTAGTATCTACTCGGACATTAATGGCTACACCTTC. It specifies CASSIYSDINGYTF.